A single sample gave rise to the 19 T cell receptor beta chains below, sequenced in a study of blood T cell repertoires in COVID-19. TCRdb keeps only in-frame clones here, not all; method: immunoSEQ multiplex PCR. The sample includes about 330,000 clones, just over 85% of them seen just once. The specimen was PBMCs or T cells enriched from blood (not recorded which). The source is a woman aged 18 to 35 who had recovered from COVID-19.

The chain has TRBV11-2 and TRBJ2-1, with 11 bases matching TRBD2. CDR1 is SGHAT, CDR2 FQNNGV, per germline. Trimming removed 5 bases from V and 7 bases from J; junction bases left unmatched: 10. The CDR3 loop spans 16 amino acids. In DNA, the CDR3 is TGTGCCAGCAGCCCTATCCTAGCGGGAGGAGTTAATGAGCAGTTCTTC. As protein: CASSPILAGGVNEQFF.

The chain uses TRBV5-1 and TRBJ1-2; perhaps TRBD1 as D (6 bases). The V and J ends lost 4 bases and 3 bases respectively, with 13 bases between them. The CDR3 totals 14 residues. Germline V gene sequence: CDR1 SGHRS, CDR2 YFSETQ. The chain's CDR3 is CASSPRTADYGYTF. CDR3 DNA: TGCGCCAGCAGCCCACGGACAGCGGACTATGGCTACACCTTC.

The chain is built from TRBV6-5 and TRBJ1-4; 9 nucleotides line up with TRBD1. The germline V gene encodes CDR1 MNHEY and CDR2 SVGAGI. V dropped 5 bases and J dropped 8; count of bases not matched to a gene: 9. The CDR3 runs 15 residues. CDR3 sequence: CASSPNRGRGEKLFF. Here the CDR3 DNA reads TGTGCCAGCAGTCCCAACAGGGGGCGCGGAGAAAAACTGTTTTTT.

V and J are TRBV2 and TRBJ2-1, with D unclear. V was pared by 5 bases and J by 3 bases, with 5 bases between. The CDR3 is made up of 12 amino acids. The germline V gene encodes CDR1 SNHLY and CDR2 FYNNEI. CDR3 loop: CASSLLYNEQFF. CDR3 coding DNA: TGTGCCAGCAGTCTCCTCTACAATGAGCAGTTCTTC.

This chain joins TRBV6-5 and TRBJ2-7, with TRBD1 as a possible D gene (5 bases). V was clipped by 0 bases and J by 2 bases, with 11 bases between them. The CDR3 extends over 15 amino acids. CDR1 is MNHEY, CDR2 SVGAGI, per germline. This CDR3 reads CASSYSYGAPYEQYF. The CDR3 nucleotides are TGTGCCAGCAGTTACTCGTATGGGGCACCCTACGAGCAGTACTTC.

The chain employs TRBV9 and TRBJ2-7, with a weak D call TRBD1 (5 bases). The V gene's germline CDR1 is SGDLS and CDR2 YYNGEE. The CDR3 length is 14 residues. Trimming shortened V by 0 bases and J by 2 bases, and 9 bases separated the two germline ends. The CDR3 protein is CASSVGLGPYEQYF. As DNA, the CDR3 is TGTGCCAGCAGCGTAGGACTGGGGCCCTACGAGCAGTACTTC.

The chain has TRBV7-3 and TRBJ1-6; 7 bases fit TRBD1. The ends lost 5 bases at V and 6 bases at J; junction bases unmatched: 1. The V gene's germline CDR1 is SGHTA and CDR2 FQGTGA. The CDR3 is made up of 13 amino acids. CDR3: CASSDRANSPLHF. CDR3 nucleotides: TGTGCCAGCAGCGACAGGGCTAATTCACCCCTCCACTTT.

This sequence joins TRBV2 and TRBJ1-1, with D unresolved. This CDR3 is built from 12 residues. The germline CDR1 and CDR2 sequences are SNHLY and FYNNEI. Trimming cost V 5 bases and J 6 bases, with 10 bases left between them. The CDR3 nucleotides read TGTGCCAGCAGTCGGGATGGTCCTGAAGCTTTCTTT. The encoded protein is CASSRDGPEAFF.

The genes are TRBV10-3 and TRBJ1-4; unclear D gene. V was cut by 0 bases and J by 5 bases, with 10 bases left in between. The CDR3 is 15 amino acids. Germline CDR1 is ENHRY and CDR2 is SYGVKD. In DNA, the CDR3 is TGTGCCATCAGTGAGTCATCGCGGCAGAATGAAAAACTGTTTTTT. It translates to CAISESSRQNEKLFF.

This rearrangement joins TRBV30 to TRBJ1-2; D call uncertain. This CDR3 is 13 amino acids long. Germline V gene sequence: CDR1 GTSNPN, CDR2 SVGIG (reference sequence). The CDR3 loop is CASNRHRPNGYTF. The DNA for the CDR3 is TGTGCTTCGAATCGTCACAGACCGAATGGCTACACCTTC.

The chain recombines TRBV2 with TRBJ1-1, with a possible D match to TRBD1 (5 bases). Trimming removed 7 bases from V and 2 bases from J, with 14 bases in between. In germline, CDR1 is SNHLY, CDR2 FYNNEI. CDR3 size: 14 residues. The CDR3 DNA reads TGTGCCAGCACCTTGGGAAGGGGAAACACTGAAGCTTTCTTT. This gives the protein CASTLGRGNTEAFF.

This clone occurred many times. CDR3 loop: CASSLVHGLAGDQETQYF. Here the CDR3 DNA reads TGTGCCAGCAGCTTAGTCCACGGGCTAGCGGGAGACCAAGAGACCCAGTACTTC. The gene calls are TRBV7-3 and TRBJ2-5, with 10 bases that match TRBD2. The CDR3 sequence is 18 residues long. Trimming cost V 2 bases and J 0 bases; bases outside gene matches: 9. Germline CDR1 reads SGHTA; CDR2 reads FQGTGA.

The chain couples TRBV27 to TRBJ1-2, with 7 positions matching TRBD1. The V and J ends lost 11 bases and 8 bases, in that order; junction bases with no gene match: 11. The germline gives CDR1 MNHEY, CDR2 SMNVEV (reference sequence). This CDR3 comprises 12 residues. The CDR3 loop reads CASKGANSGYTF. CDR3 coding DNA: TGTGCCTCAAAGGGGGCTAACAGCGGCTACACCTTC.

This chain uses TRBV9 with TRBJ2-1; D is uncertain. The ends were cut back, 5 bases at V and 8 bases at J, with 20 bases in the middle. Germline CDR1 and CDR2: SGDLS and YYNGEE. The CDR3 has 15 residues. CDR3 sequence: CASSTAPVRVDEQFF. The CDR3 bases are TGTGCCAGCAGTACTGCCCCCGTACGAGTAGATGAGCAGTTCTTC.

The rearrangement uses TRBV28 and TRBJ1-4; a possible D gene is TRBD1 (6 bases). The germline V gene encodes CDR1 MDHEN and CDR2 SYDVKM. This CDR3 region has 18 residues. Trimming took off 7 bases at V and 4 bases at J, with 25 bases between the two ends. The CDR3 reads CASTRGGGGIGFNEKLFF. For the CDR3, the DNA is TGTGCCAGCACCCGAGGAGGGGGGGGCATTGGGTTTAATGAAAAACTGTTTTTT.

This chain connects TRBV19 to TRBJ2-7, with 8 positions matching TRBD2. The CDR3 runs 16 residues. CDR1 and CDR2 from the germline V gene are LNHDA and SQIVND (reference sequence). Germline trimming cut 3 bases from V and 6 bases from J; bases unmatched to any gene: 13. DNA of the CDR3: TGTGCCAGTAGTATTACGGGAGGGGCAGGGGACGTCGAGCAGTACTTC. Encoded protein: CASSITGGAGDVEQYF.

This clone was observed a few times. This rearrangement joins TRBV19 to TRBJ2-7; 9 nucleotides line up with TRBD1. The trim removed 8 bases at V and 5 bases at J, leaving 10 bases unmatched. The germline V gene has CDR1 LNHDA and CDR2 SQIVND (reference sequence). The CDR3 has 14 amino acids. The CDR3 DNA follows: TGTGCCAGTGGAAGGGGACAGGGTTCCCACGAGCAGTACTTC. Translated, it gives CASGRGQGSHEQYF.

The V gene is TRBV6-1, the J gene TRBJ2-1, with 8 bases that match TRBD1. The trim removed 2 bases at V and 7 bases at J, leaving 4 bases unmatched. The germline V gene encodes CDR1 MNHNS and CDR2 SASEGT. This CDR3 spans 14 amino acids. For the CDR3, the DNA is TGTGCCAGCAGTGAAAAAGACAGGGGAAATGAGCAGTTCTTC. This sequence encodes CASSEKDRGNEQFF.

V gene TRBV11-2 combines with J gene TRBJ2-2; TRBD2 aligns across 9 bases. Germline trimming cut 2 bases from V and 5 bases from J; bases unmatched to any gene: 0. The germline V gene encodes CDR1 SGHAT and CDR2 FQNNGV. The CDR3 contains 14 residues. CDR3 sequence: CASSLLAGTGELFF. Here the CDR3 DNA reads TGTGCCAGCAGCTTACTAGCGGGGACCGGGGAGCTGTTTTTT.